The 16 T cell receptor beta chains reported below all come from one sample, sequenced in a study of CD8 T cells in ankylosing spondylitis. One entry per CDR3 protein, called by TCRdb with MiXCR from the 5' RACE reads. The sample has 200,000 to 250,000 distinct CDR3 sequences, about 10% seen once. Sequenced sample: blood, either unsorted or a sorted T cell fraction (not recorded which). The receptors originated from a male donor with ankylosing spondylitis or in good health (not recorded which).

This clonotype has more than one count but fewer than ten. The chain combines TRBV20-1 with TRBJ2-7; 12 bases are a match to TRBD1. Germline V gives CDR1 DFQATT, CDR2 SNEGSKA (reference sequence). Trimming took 1 base from V and 6 from J; bases not matched to a gene: 7. This CDR3 is built from 15 residues. CDR3 loop: CSARVPGTGGLEQYF. The CDR3 bases are TGCAGTGCTAGAGTACCCGGGACAGGGGGCCTCGAGCAGTACTTC.

This clonotype was counted many times. The gene calls are TRBV12-3 or TRBV12-4 and TRBJ2-7, with TRBD1 identical over 8 bases. The CDR3 length is 15 residues. J lost 7 bases, V lost 4 bases, and 12 bases had no gene match. The CDR3 sequence is CASSSRTGLPREQYF. CDR3 bases: TGTGCCAGCAGTTCCCGGACAGGGTTGCCGAGGGAGCAGTACTTC.

This clonotype appeared a single time. Possible read error: a much larger clone is one base away. V and J are TRBV5-1 and TRBJ1-2; maybe TRBD1 (5 bases). Germline loops: CDR1 SGHRS, CDR2 YFSETQ. The length of the CDR3 is 17 residues. CDR3 residues: CASSDSGYLDSNYDYTF. The CDR3 DNA reads as TGCGCCAGCAGCGATTCAGGGTACCTTGATTCAAACTATGACTACACCTTC.

This clonotype was counted ten times or more. The chain is built from TRBV2 and TRBJ2-2; 7 positions agree with TRBD2. With 3 bases clipped from V and 2 bases from J, the junction kept 3 bases outside the gene matches. The CDR3 covers 15 residues. From germline, CDR1 is SNHLY and CDR2 FYNNEI. In DNA, the CDR3 is TGTGCCAGCAGTGAGGGGACTATAAACACCGGGGAGCTGTTTTTT. Protein: CASSEGTINTGELFF. The full variable domain, its missing parts supplied by reference TRBV2 and TRBJ2-2, is EPEVTQTPSHQVTQMGQEVILRCVPISNHLYFYWYRQILGQKVEFLVSFYNNEISEKSEIFDDQFSVERPDGSNFTLKIRSTKLEDSAMYFCASSEGTINTGELFFGEGSRLTVL.

This clonotype has ten or more counts. The rearrangement joins TRBV7-2 to TRBJ2-3; D gene ambiguous. Trimming removed 5 bases from V and 1 base from J, with 4 bases in between. This CDR3 region has 12 residues. CDR1 SGHTA and CDR2 FQGNSA come from the germline V gene. DNA for the CDR3: TGTGCCAGCAGCCGTCGCACAGATACGCAGTATTTT. Encoded protein: CASSRRTDTQYF.

A note on this clonotype: Being one base from a much bigger clone, this may be a read error. V usage is TRBV12-3 or TRBV12-4 and J usage is TRBJ1-5; perhaps TRBD1 as D (6 bases). This CDR3 has 14 amino acids. The V gene lost 7 bases and the J gene lost 6 bases, with 16 bases spanning the gap. In DNA, the CDR3 is TGTGCCAGCACCAAAGGGGGAGCAGGTCAGCCCCAGCATTTT. It encodes CASTKGGAGQPQHF.

In its sample, this clonotype was seen many times. V is TRBV20-1 and J is TRBJ2-1, with 9 bases matching TRBD2. Germline V gene data show CDR1 as DFQATT and CDR2 as SNEGSKA (reference sequence). The CDR3 is 17 residues long. The trim removed 4 bases at V and 8 bases at J, leaving 18 bases unmatched. This CDR3 reads CSATMAAGGAFSDEQFF. CDR3 nucleotide sequence: TGCAGTGCTACCATGGCCGCGGGGGGGGCTTTTTCCGATGAGCAGTTCTTC.

This clonotype was seen repeatedly, ten times or more. The chain carries TRBV5-1 and TRBJ2-7, with TRBD1 as a possible D gene (6 bases). Germline lookup yields CDR1 SGHRS and CDR2 YFSETQ. V was cut by 4 bases and J by 5 bases, with 16 bases left in between. The CDR3 has 14 residues. CDR3 amino acids: CASSPGAWDNEQYF. Here the CDR3 DNA reads TGCGCCAGCAGCCCTGGGGCCTGGGACAACGAGCAGTACTTC.

This clonotype has at least ten counts. The rearrangement links TRBV14 to TRBJ2-2, with D maybe TRBD2 (5 bases). Germline V lookup: CDR1 SGHDN, CDR2 FVKESK. The CDR3 is 15 residues long. Trimming stripped 0 bases from V and 6 bases from J, with 11 bases between. CDR3 DNA sequence: TGTGCCAGCAGCCAAGATGGCACGGGATCCGGGGAGCTGTTTTTT. It codes for CASSQDGTGSGELFF.

This clonotype has ten or more counts. The rearrangement joins TRBV5-1 to TRBJ2-7; TRBD1 agrees at 9 bases. This CDR3 region has 15 residues. V was clipped by 0 bases and J by 5 bases; unmatched bases: 6. Germline lookup yields CDR1 SGHRS and CDR2 YFSETQ. The CDR3 DNA reads TGCGCCAGCAGCTTGGAGGCGACAGGGGGGGACGAGCAGTACTTC. Its protein product is CASSLEATGGDEQYF. The full variable domain, completed using reference TRBV5-1 and TRBJ2-7, is KAGVTQTPRYLIKTRGQQVTLSCSPISGHRSVSWYQQTPGQGLQFLFEYFSETQRNKGNFPGRFSGRQFSNSRSEMNVSTLELGDSALYLCASSLEATGGDEQYFGPGTRLTVT.

This clonotype was counted at least ten times. CDR3 coding DNA: TGTGCCAGCAGCCAAGGGACAGAACCAAGCAATCAGCCCCAGCATTTT. Its translation: CASSQGTEPSNQPQHF. The chain couples TRBV4-2 to TRBJ1-5; a possible D gene is TRBD1 (6 bases). Germline lookup yields CDR1 LGHNA and CDR2 YNFKEQ. This CDR3 is built from 16 residues. Trimming removed 1 base from V and 1 base from J, with 11 bases in between.

This clonotype was observed at least ten times. J is TRBJ2-3 and V is TRBV27; 9 positions match TRBD1. Unmatched junction bases numbered 14, after V lost 4 bases and J lost 3 bases. From germline, CDR1 is MNHEY and CDR2 SMNVEV (reference sequence). The CDR3 is 18 amino acids. The CDR3 DNA reads TGTGCCAGCAGTTACCGGACAGGGGCGTTTAGGGGGACAGATACGCAGTATTTT. Its translation: CASSYRTGAFRGTDTQYF.

The table lists this clonotype with many counts. The CDR3 bases are TGTGCCAGCAGCTCCTCAGAGGCCTTTGGTCAAGAGACCCAGTACTTC. It specifies CASSSSEAFGQETQYF. The chain employs TRBV11-2 and TRBJ2-5; no definite D call. The CDR3 totals 16 residues. Germline V gene data show CDR1 as SGHAT and CDR2 as FQNNGV. The V end lost 4 bases, the J end lost 2 bases, and 17 bases lay between the germline ends.

This clonotype was counted many times. This chain uses TRBV27 with TRBJ1-1; D is uncertain. The length of the CDR3 is 13 residues. CDR1 and CDR2 from the germline V gene are MNHEY and SMNVEV (reference sequence). V shed 3 bases and J shed 0 bases, with 5 bases lying between them. CDR3 in DNA: TGTGCCAGCAGTTTCCGCCTGAACACTGAAGCTTTCTTT. This encodes CASSFRLNTEAFF.

This clonotype was counted ten times or more. This sequence joins TRBV5-1 and TRBJ1-2; 7 nucleotides match TRBD1. Trimming removed 4 bases from V and 4 bases from J; junction bases left unmatched: 10. The length of the CDR3 is 15 residues. Germline lookup yields CDR1 SGHRS and CDR2 YFSETQ. CDR3 region: CASSRSGTDLYGYTF. In nucleotides, the CDR3 is TGCGCCAGCAGCCGCTCCGGGACAGACCTCTATGGCTACACCTTC.

In this sample, this clonotype turned up many times. The chain couples TRBV3-1 to TRBJ1-2, with D hard to call. The germline V and J ends were trimmed by 5 bases and 3 bases, with 7 bases remaining between them. Germline values: CDR1 LGHDT, CDR2 YNNKEL (reference sequence). CDR3 length: 12 amino acids. Written as DNA, the CDR3 is TGTGCCAGCAGCTCTATGTACTATGGCTACACCTTC. Translated, it gives CASSSMYYGYTF.